Sequencing of this T cell receptor beta chain was carried out in a study of shared clonotypes between healthy human individuals. Broader study findings: In having few donors, the study represented limited genetic and exposure-history diversity.

CD45RA+ naive and CD45RA-negative memory subsets were separated from CD4+ cells. The assay was immunoSEQ multiplex PCR, and TCRdb's table has in-frame clones only and misses some. The data contain roughly 1 million clones, about 74% of them singletons. This clone has more than one count but fewer than ten. Its antigen is still unknown. Sequenced input: memory CD4+ T cells sorted from blood. Stated subset: CD45RA-negative fraction. The receptor was derived from a man aged 18 to 29 in good health.

CDR3 sequence reads: CASSSTTSGRENEQFF. As DNA, the CDR3 is TGTGCCAGCAGCTCTACTACTAGCGGGAGGGAGAATGAGCAGTTCTTC. The chain carries TRBV11-2 and TRBJ2-1; TRBD2 agrees at 13 bases. V shed 4 bases, J shed 7 bases, and the junction held 7 bases outside the gene matches. Germline values: CDR1 SGHAT, CDR2 FQNNGV. The CDR3 runs to 16 residues.